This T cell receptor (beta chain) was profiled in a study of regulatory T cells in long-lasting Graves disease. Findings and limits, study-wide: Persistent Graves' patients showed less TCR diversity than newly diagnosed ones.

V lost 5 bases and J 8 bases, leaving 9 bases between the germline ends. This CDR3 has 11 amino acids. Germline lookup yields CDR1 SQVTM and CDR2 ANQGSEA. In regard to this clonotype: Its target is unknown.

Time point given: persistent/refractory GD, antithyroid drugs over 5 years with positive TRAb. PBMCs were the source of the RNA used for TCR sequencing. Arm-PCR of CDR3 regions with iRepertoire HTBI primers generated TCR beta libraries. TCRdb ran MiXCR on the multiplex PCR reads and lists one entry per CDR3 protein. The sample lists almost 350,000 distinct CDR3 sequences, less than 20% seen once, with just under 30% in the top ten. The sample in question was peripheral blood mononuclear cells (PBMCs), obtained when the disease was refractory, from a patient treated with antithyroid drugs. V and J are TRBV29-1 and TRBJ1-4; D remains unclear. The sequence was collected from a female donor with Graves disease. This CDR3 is CSVSKGEKLFF. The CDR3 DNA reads TGCAGCGTTTCGAAAGGGGAAAAACTGTTTTTT.